Presented here are 13 T cell receptor beta chains from one specimen sequenced in a study of blood T cells in healthy people across ages. Sample-barcoded 5' priming and a J-beta primer mix drove a second PCR of about 7 to 12 cycles. TCRdb itself ran the 5' RACE reads through MiXCR, one entry per CDR3 protein. This table has under 2,000,000 distinct CDR3 sequences, roughly 49% appearing once. Sequenced: blood. The receptors shown here come from a woman aged 40 to 50 in good health.

The chain joins TRBV4-2 to TRBJ2-7; TRBD1 might be the D (6 bases). The V gene lost 1 base and the J gene lost 6 bases, with 13 bases spanning the gap. CDR3 size: 14 residues. Germline CDR1 is LGHNA and CDR2 is YNFKEQ. The CDR3 loop reads CASSQVGQGIEQYF. Here the CDR3 DNA reads TGTGCCAGCAGCCAAGTGGGGCAGGGGATCGAGCAGTACTTC.

Regarding this clonotype: The germline gene is not matched at one end of the junction; a read error may be the cause. The chain joins TRBV28 to TRBJ2-6; 7 bases align to TRBD1. Germline V gene data show CDR1 as MDHEN and CDR2 as SYDVKM. The CDR3 has 19 amino acids. This CDR3 is CASTRSSRQGSSGADVLTF. CDR3 coding DNA: TGTGCCAGCACTCGAAGTTCTCGACAGGGTAGCTCTGGGGCCGACGTCCTGACTTTC.

The count of this clonotype is one. The chain combines TRBV7-9 with TRBJ1-5, with a tentative D call TRBD1 (5 bases). This CDR3 spans 14 amino acids. Trimming shortened V by 5 bases and J by 10 bases, and 18 bases separated the two germline ends. Germline-derived CDR1 and CDR2 are SEHNR and FQNEAQ (reference sequence). CDR3 sequence (DNA): TGTGCCAGCAGCCCCCGGGGGGGGAATGAACCCCAGCATTTT. It yields the protein CASSPRGGNEPQHF.

This clonotype was observed a handful of times. The chain combines TRBV6-1 with TRBJ2-1; the D gene is possibly TRBD2 (6 bases). From germline, CDR1 is MNHNS and CDR2 SASEGT. The CDR3 is 16 amino acids. The V gene lost 6 bases and the J gene lost 5 bases, with 20 bases spanning the gap. CDR3 nucleotides: TGTGCCAGCAGCGAAACCCTCGGGACTTCAAACAATGAGCAGTTCTTC. Its protein is CASSETLGTSNNEQFF.

At least ten counts were recorded for this clonotype. The V gene is TRBV29-1, the J gene TRBJ2-1, with D possibly being TRBD2 (6 bases). Germline V lookup: CDR1 SQVTM, CDR2 ANQGSEA. Trimming pared 2 bases from V and 6 bases from J, leaving 11 bases between. CDR3 length: 13 amino acids. The DNA for the CDR3 is TGCAGCGTTGAACGGGGGAGCGGCAATGAGCAGTTCTTC. This encodes CSVERGSGNEQFF.

This clonotype was seen only a few times. The genes are TRBV29-1 and TRBJ2-4; D may correspond to TRBD1 or TRBD2 (5 bases each). The CDR3 loop spans 12 amino acids. CDR1 SQVTM and CDR2 ANQGSEA come from the germline V gene. The V end was cut by 7 bases, the J end by 0 bases, with 7 bases between. Written as DNA, the CDR3 is TGCAGCGGGGGGACAGCCAAAAACATTCAGTACTTC. Translation gives CSGGTAKNIQYF. Combining the CDR3 with reference TRBV29-1 and TRBJ2-4 gives the whole variable domain SAVISQKPSRDICQRGTSLTIQCQVDSQVTMMFWYRQQPGQSLTLIATANQGSEATYESGFVIDKFPISRPNLTFSTLTVSNMSPEDSSIYLCSGGTAKNIQYFGAGTRLSVL.

The chain employs TRBV24-1 and TRBJ2-5, with D tentatively TRBD2 (6 bases). Trimming shortened V by 9 bases and J by 2 bases, and 18 bases separated the two germline ends. The CDR3 runs to 15 residues. The germline gives CDR1 KGHDR, CDR2 SFDVKD. CDR3 protein: CATGKAGHRQETQYF. The CDR3, as DNA: TGTGCCACCGGGAAAGCGGGTCACAGGCAAGAGACCCAGTACTTC.

The V call is TRBV7-2, the J call TRBJ1-5; D possibly corresponds to TRBD1 (5 bases). Between the trimmed V and J ends, which lost 7 bases and 1 base, there was a span of 17 bases. Germline V gene data show CDR1 as SGHTA and CDR2 as FQGNSA. The CDR3 has 16 residues. CDR3 amino acids: CASTQYGAQSNQPQHF. CDR3 nucleotide sequence: TGTGCCAGCACCCAGTATGGGGCGCAGAGCAATCAGCCCCAGCATTTT.

This rearrangement joins TRBV20-1 to TRBJ2-1; 8 bases match TRBD1. CDR1 is DFQATT and CDR2 is SNEGSKA in the germline V gene (reference sequence). The V gene end was trimmed by 5 bases and the J gene end by 10 bases; junction bases not matched to a gene: 7. The CDR3 runs 12 residues. The CDR3 loop is CSAAGQGREQFF. The CDR3 DNA reads as TGCAGTGCTGCCGGACAGGGACGCGAGCAGTTCTTC.

This chain joins TRBV12-3 or TRBV12-4 and TRBJ2-1; D not certain. CDR3 length: 11 amino acids. The ends were cut back, 3 bases at V and 9 bases at J, with 6 bases in the middle. The DNA of the CDR3 is TGTGCCAGCAGTTTTTATAGTGAGCAGTTCTTC. It codes for CASSFYSEQFF.

This chain joins TRBV29-1 and TRBJ2-5; no clear D. The CDR3 totals 15 residues. Deletions cut 3 bases from V and 7 bases from J, with 21 bases between. Germline CDR1 SQVTM, CDR2 ANQGSEA. DNA for the CDR3: TGCAGCGTTGATGTAGTATTGGAATCACCGGGGACCCAGTACTTC. This encodes CSVDVVLESPGTQYF.

The chain links TRBV3-1 to TRBJ2-2; no clear D gene. V shed 1 base and J shed 4 bases, with 7 bases lying between them. The CDR3 length is 14 residues. From germline, CDR1 is LGHDT and CDR2 YNNKEL (reference sequence). CDR3 sequence (DNA): TGTGCCAGCAGCCAAGGGGATGGCACCGGGGAGCTGTTTTTT. It yields the protein CASSQGDGTGELFF.

This chain connects TRBV12-3 or TRBV12-4 to TRBJ1-6; no definite D call. CDR3 length: 12 amino acids. The V gene lost 8 bases and the J gene lost 11 bases, with 13 bases spanning the gap. The CDR3 DNA reads as TGTGCCAGCCGGAGTGCAGGCGCACCCCTCCACTTT. Translated, it gives CASRSAGAPLHF.